Below, 18 T cell receptor beta chains from the same sample are listed, as sequenced in a study of shared clonotypes between healthy human individuals. Here immunoSEQ multiplex PCR was the method, and the copy in TCRdb shows in-frame clones only, minus some. The sample lists about 660,000 clones; around 67% were seen once. The sample comprised memory CD4+ T cells sorted from blood. As to subset: CD45RA-negative fraction. The receptor source for this set is a woman in her twenties or thirties in good health.

V is TRBV28 and J is TRBJ2-1, with TRBD2 matching 10 bases. This CDR3 comprises 14 residues. V lost 6 bases and J lost 9; bases outside the gene matches: 8. Germline-derived CDR1 and CDR2 are MDHEN and SYDVKM. In nucleotides, the CDR3 is TGTGCCAGCAGCTTGGGACTAGCGCGCGGTGAGCAGTTCTTC. It encodes CASSLGLARGEQFF.

On this clone itself: This CDR3 is also generated by other DNA sequences in the sample. The V and J genes are TRBV10-3 and TRBJ1-3; TRBD1 matches at 9 bases. CDR1 is ENHRY and CDR2 is SYGVKD in the germline V gene. V was clipped by 9 bases and J by 4 bases; unmatched bases: 4. This CDR3 has 13 residues. CDR3: CAIWTGAGNTIYF. DNA of the CDR3: TGTGCCATTTGGACAGGGGCAGGAAACACCATATATTTT.

The CDR3 nucleotides read TGTGCCAGCACCACGGGGACTAGCACAGACTCCTACAATGAGCAGTTCTTC. It yields the protein CASTTGTSTDSYNEQFF. The chain links TRBV28 to TRBJ2-1, with 9 bases matching TRBD2. Germline V gene lookup returns CDR1 MDHEN and CDR2 SYDVKM. V lost 7 bases and J lost 0; bases outside the gene matches: 10. CDR3 length: 17 amino acids.

The genes are TRBV6-6 and TRBJ1-1; TRBD1 might be the D (5 bases). The CDR3 is made up of 13 amino acids. Germline V gene data show CDR1 as MNHNY and CDR2 as SVGAGI (reference sequence). V was trimmed by 6 bases and J by 0 bases, leaving 8 bases between them. The CDR3 reads CASRQQVNTEAFF. The CDR3 DNA sequence: TGTGCCAGCAGGCAACAGGTGAACACTGAAGCTTTCTTT.

The chain employs TRBV29-1 and TRBJ2-1; TRBD2 might be the D (6 bases). CDR3 length: 14 amino acids. Looked up from germline, CDR1 is SQVTM and CDR2 is ANQGSEA. V was clipped by 1 base and J by 4 bases, with 11 bases between them. CDR3 loop: CSVEVGLAYNEQFF. CDR3 DNA: TGCAGCGTTGAAGTAGGGCTAGCGTACAATGAGCAGTTCTTC.

The rearrangement joins TRBV29-1 to TRBJ1-2; D remains unclear. This CDR3 has 11 amino acids. The germline V gene has CDR1 SQVTM and CDR2 ANQGSEA. Trimming left V 5 bases short and J 6 bases short, with 10 bases between. The CDR3 DNA follows: TGCAGCGTTTTGAAAGAGAATGGCTACACCTTC. Translated: CSVLKENGYTF.

This rearrangement joins TRBV28 to TRBJ1-2; the D is unclear. This CDR3 has 13 residues. V was clipped by 1 base and J by 3 bases, with 6 bases between them. Germline-derived CDR1 and CDR2 are MDHEN and SYDVKM. The CDR3 loop is CASSLFRDYGYTF. The CDR3 region has the DNA TGTGCCAGCAGTTTATTTCGGGACTATGGCTACACCTTC.

The chain links TRBV6-5 to TRBJ1-2, with TRBD1 matching 7 bases. Germline V lookup: CDR1 MNHEY, CDR2 SVGAGI. V dropped 7 bases and J dropped 2; count of bases not matched to a gene: 7. This CDR3 region has 14 residues. The CDR3 here is CASTRDSANYGYTF. Here the CDR3 DNA reads TGTGCCAGCACGAGGGACAGTGCAAACTATGGCTACACCTTC.

In regard to this clone: This likely came from a read error, as a far larger clone is one base away. The identical CDR3 is also encoded by other nucleotide sequences in the sample. This chain uses TRBV7-3 with TRBJ2-7, with 7 bases that match TRBD2. CDR3 length equals 14 residues. Germline V gene lookup returns CDR1 SGHTA and CDR2 FQGTGA. Trimming at V came to 2 bases and at J to 0 bases, leaving 1 base not matched to a gene. As DNA, the CDR3 is TGTGCCAGCAGCTTACAGCGGGACTCCTACGAGCAGTACTTC. It codes for CASSLQRDSYEQYF.

Relative to its sample, this clone is medium-sized (0.01 to 0.1%). Other DNA sequences in the sample encode the same CDR3. The chain links TRBV4-1 to TRBJ1-5; 7 nucleotides line up with TRBD1. The CDR3 covers 18 residues. Germline CDR1 is MGHRA and CDR2 is YSYEKL. Germline trimming cut 1 base from V and 4 bases from J; bases unmatched to any gene: 13. For the CDR3, the DNA is TGCGCCAGCAGCCAAGTCCGACTCGGGACAGAAACAAATCAGCCCCAGCATTTT. Protein: CASSQVRLGTETNQPQHF.

V and J are TRBV14 and TRBJ2-7; the match to TRBD2 covers 13 bases. CDR1 SGHDN and CDR2 FVKESK come from the germline V gene. Trimming removed 4 bases from V and 1 base from J; junction bases left unmatched: 7. This CDR3 has 17 amino acids. The CDR3 DNA reads TGTGCCAGCAGCCCCCGGACTAGCGGGAGCTTTTCCTACGAGCAGTACTTC. Its protein product is CASSPRTSGSFSYEQYF. Based on the CDR3 plus reference TRBV14 and TRBJ2-7, the full variable domain is EAGVTQFPSHSVIEKGQTVTLRCDPISGHDNLYWYRRVMGKEIKFLLHFVKESKQDESGMPNNRFLAERTGGTYSTLKVQPAELEDSGVYFCASSPRTSGSFSYEQYFGPGTRLTVT.

The chain combines TRBV28 with TRBJ1-2; TRBD1 aligns across 10 bases. Per the germline V gene, CDR1 is MDHEN and CDR2 is SYDVKM. The CDR3 sequence is 17 residues long. Trimming removed 7 bases from V and 5 bases from J; junction bases left unmatched: 16. The CDR3 sequence: CASTTSGTGVTRYGYTF. The CDR3 nucleotides read TGTGCCAGCACCACCTCCGGGACAGGGGTCACACGATATGGCTACACCTTC.

This clone was seen a handful of times. CDR3 loop: CSVVLQGNTEAFF. In nucleotides, the CDR3 is TGCAGCGTTGTATTACAGGGGAACACTGAAGCTTTCTTT. The chain combines TRBV29-1 with TRBJ1-1; weak D call: TRBD1 (6 bases). Germline-derived CDR1 and CDR2 are SQVTM and ANQGSEA. The CDR3 spans 13 residues. V was shortened by 4 bases and J by 1 base, with 10 bases between the two germline ends.

V gene TRBV28 combines with J gene TRBJ2-3; 7 bases match TRBD2. V shed 4 bases and J 4 bases; nucleotides not matched to a gene: 11. The CDR3 spans 16 residues. The germline gives CDR1 MDHEN, CDR2 SYDVKM. The CDR3 DNA sequence: TGTGCCAGCAGTTCCGGTTCAGCGGGAAGCTCAGATACGCAGTATTTT. This encodes CASSSGSAGSSDTQYF. Combining the CDR3 with reference TRBV28 and TRBJ2-3 gives the whole variable domain DVKVTQSSRYLVKRTGEKVFLECVQDMDHENMFWYRQDPGLGLRLIYFSYDVKMKEKGDIPEGYSVSREKKERFSLILESASTNQTSMYLCASSSGSAGSSDTQYFGPGTRLTVL.

The chain uses TRBV6-5 and TRBJ1-2; D is uncertain. Per germline, CDR1 MNHEY and CDR2 SVGAGI. This CDR3 region has 13 residues. V shed 2 bases and J shed 3 bases, with 7 bases lying between them. CDR3: CASSYTEYYGYTF. The CDR3 DNA is TGTGCCAGCAGTTACACGGAGTACTATGGCTACACCTTC.

The J gene is TRBJ1-5, the V gene TRBV19; 9 bases match TRBD1. The CDR3 contains 15 residues. Germline CDR1 LNHDA, CDR2 SQIVND (reference sequence). The junction had 11 bases not matched to a gene; V was cut back by 9 bases and J by 5 bases. CDR3 sequence (DNA): TGTGCCAGCAGAACATTACAGGGGGCGGATCAGCCCCAGCATTTT. Translating it yields CASRTLQGADQPQHF.

The chain combines TRBV5-1 with TRBJ2-5, with TRBD1 matching 9 bases. The V segment lost 1 base and the J segment 1 base; nucleotides outside the gene matches: 5. This CDR3 is 16 amino acids long. Per the germline V gene, CDR1 is SGHRS and CDR2 is YFSETQ. The CDR3 loop reads CASSLTGGDPQETQYF. CDR3 DNA: TGCGCCAGCAGCTTGACAGGGGGCGATCCCCAAGAGACCCAGTACTTC. Drawing the rest from reference TRBV5-1 and TRBJ2-5, the complete variable domain is KAGVTQTPRYLIKTRGQQVTLSCSPISGHRSVSWYQQTPGQGLQFLFEYFSETQRNKGNFPGRFSGRQFSNSRSEMNVSTLELGDSALYLCASSLTGGDPQETQYFGPGTRLLVL.

This sequence joins TRBV2 and TRBJ1-1; D call uncertain. From germline, CDR1 is SNHLY and CDR2 FYNNEI. Trimming pared 8 bases from V and 7 bases from J, leaving 17 bases between. The CDR3 has 13 residues. The CDR3 DNA follows: TGTGCCAGCCGCCGGGAACTCGGCAGTGAAGCTTTCTTT. Its protein is CASRRELGSEAFF.